The clone carrying this T cell receptor (beta chain) occurred a few times. Its antigen is still unknown. The sample originates from a study of blood T cells in healthy people across ages. The study, taken as a whole, reports: Conclusively comparing naive with antigen-experienced cells was impossible with unsorted PBMCs.

Germline CDR1 and CDR2: DFQATT and SNEGSKA (reference sequence). V was cut by 0 bases and J by 2 bases, with 11 bases left in between. This CDR3 is 15 amino acids long. Next came a second PCR, run for roughly 6 to 11 cycles, which used a sample-barcoded 5' primer along with a J-beta primer mix. In TCRdb, the 5' RACE reads were re-called with MiXCR into one record per CDR3 protein. The table lists 600,000 or so distinct CDR3 sequences, around 20% of them singletons. Sequencing input: blood. The rearrangement links TRBV20-1 to TRBJ1-5; D is uncertain. The TCR was taken from a man between 65 and 85 years old in good health. Written as DNA, the CDR3 is TGCAGTGCTAGAGATGCTTCGGGAGGCAATCAGCCCCAGCATTTT. Amino acids: CSARDASGGNQPQHF.